This T cell receptor beta chain emerged from a study of blood T cell repertoires in COVID-19. About the study: COVID-19 samples collected from the United States, Italy and Spain covered acute and convalescent phases. Sources were T cells, B-cell-depleted T cells, or PBMCs; the material itself was cDNA or gDNA.

The length of the CDR3 is 16 residues. Germline CDR1 and CDR2: SGHDN and FVKESK. The trim removed 1 base at V and 5 bases at J, leaving 10 bases unmatched. As handled by the study authors: Estimates of nucleated cell counts were drawn from the amplification of reference gene primers. Assay used: immunoSEQ multiplex PCR; TCRdb lists only in-frame clones, some missing. The V and J calls and clone size were taken over from that table, and D and trimming were inferred from the DNA. Seen here are a few hundred thousand clones, about 88% observed once, and the top ten hold 1%. Two consecutive negative NP/OP PCR tests, clearance, or resolved symptoms defined Cohort 3 recovery.

The chain links TRBV14 to TRBJ2-5, with 7 bases that match TRBD1. Input material: PBMCs or T cells enriched from blood (not recorded which). This TCR was recovered from a woman under 40 who had recovered from COVID-19. CDR3 DNA: TGTGCCAGCAGCCAAGTAGTAAGGGGGCGCCGGGAGACCCAGTACTTC. Its protein is CASSQVVRGRRETQYF.